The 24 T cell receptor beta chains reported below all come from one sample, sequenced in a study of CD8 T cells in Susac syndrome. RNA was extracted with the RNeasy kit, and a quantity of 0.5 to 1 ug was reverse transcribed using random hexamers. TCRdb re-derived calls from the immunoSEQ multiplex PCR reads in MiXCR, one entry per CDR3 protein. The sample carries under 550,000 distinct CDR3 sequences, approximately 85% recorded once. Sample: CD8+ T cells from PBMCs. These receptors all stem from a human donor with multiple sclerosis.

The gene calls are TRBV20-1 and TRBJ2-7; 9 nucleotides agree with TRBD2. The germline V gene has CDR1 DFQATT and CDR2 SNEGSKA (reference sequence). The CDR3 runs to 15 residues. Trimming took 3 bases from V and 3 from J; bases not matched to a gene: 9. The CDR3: CSASLSPRGGYEQYF. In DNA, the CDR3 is TGCAGTGCTAGTCTGAGCCCGCGGGGGGGCTACGAGCAGTACTTC.

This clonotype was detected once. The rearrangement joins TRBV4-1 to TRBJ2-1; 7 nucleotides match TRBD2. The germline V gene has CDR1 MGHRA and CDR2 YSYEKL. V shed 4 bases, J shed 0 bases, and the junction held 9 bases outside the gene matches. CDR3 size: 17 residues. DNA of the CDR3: TGCGCCAGCAGCCCAAGCGGGACTCCGAGCTCCTACAATGAGCAGTTCTTC. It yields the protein CASSPSGTPSSYNEQFF.

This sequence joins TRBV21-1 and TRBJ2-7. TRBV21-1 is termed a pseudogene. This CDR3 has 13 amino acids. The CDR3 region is CASSKRRPYEQYF. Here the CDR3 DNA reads TGTGCCAGCAGCAAACGGAGACCCTACGAGCAGTACTTC.

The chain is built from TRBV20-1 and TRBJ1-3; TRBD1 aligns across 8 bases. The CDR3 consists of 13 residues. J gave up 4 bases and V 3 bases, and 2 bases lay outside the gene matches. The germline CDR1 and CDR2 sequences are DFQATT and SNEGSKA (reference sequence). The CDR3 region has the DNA TGCAGTGCTAGCAGGGGGCTAGGAAACACCATATATTTT. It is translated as CSASRGLGNTIYF.

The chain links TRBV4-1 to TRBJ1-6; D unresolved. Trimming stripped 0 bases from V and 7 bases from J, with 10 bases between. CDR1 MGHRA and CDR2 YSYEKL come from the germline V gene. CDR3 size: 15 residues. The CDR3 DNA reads TGCGCCAGCAGCCAAGATCCGCTTGGGAATTCACCCCTCCACTTT. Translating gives CASSQDPLGNSPLHF.

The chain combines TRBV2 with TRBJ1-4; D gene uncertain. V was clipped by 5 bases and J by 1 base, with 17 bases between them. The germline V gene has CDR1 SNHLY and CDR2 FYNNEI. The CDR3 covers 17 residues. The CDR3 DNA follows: TGTGCCAGCAGTTACCAGAGACTCGAAGGAACTAATGAAAAACTGTTTTTT. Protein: CASSYQRLEGTNEKLFF.

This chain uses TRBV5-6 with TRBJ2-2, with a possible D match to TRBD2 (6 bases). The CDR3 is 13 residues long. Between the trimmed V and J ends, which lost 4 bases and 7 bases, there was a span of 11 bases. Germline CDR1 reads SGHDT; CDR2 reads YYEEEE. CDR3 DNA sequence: TGTGCCAGCAGCGTGACTAGTATCGGGGAGCTGTTTTTT. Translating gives CASSVTSIGELFF.

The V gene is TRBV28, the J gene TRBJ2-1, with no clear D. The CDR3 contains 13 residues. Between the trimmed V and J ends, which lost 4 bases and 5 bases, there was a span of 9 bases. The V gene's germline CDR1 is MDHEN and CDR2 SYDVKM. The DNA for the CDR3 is TGTGCCAGCAGTTCGTCGGCGGACAATGAGCAGTTCTTC. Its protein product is CASSSSADNEQFF. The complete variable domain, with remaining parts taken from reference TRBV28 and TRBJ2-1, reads DVKVTQSSRYLVKRTGEKVFLECVQDMDHENMFWYRQDPGLGLRLIYFSYDVKMKEKGDIPEGYSVSREKKERFSLILESASTNQTSMYLCASSSSADNEQFFGPGTRLTVL.

The chain's CDR3 is CSARDSGHPYEQYF. The CDR3 DNA is TGCAGTGCTAGAGATTCCGGACACCCCTACGAGCAGTACTTC. The chain recombines TRBV20-1 with TRBJ2-7; TRBD1 is a possible D gene (5 bases). V shed 0 bases and J shed 2 bases, with 11 bases lying between them. Germline CDR1 is DFQATT and CDR2 is SNEGSKA (reference sequence). The CDR3 contains 14 residues.

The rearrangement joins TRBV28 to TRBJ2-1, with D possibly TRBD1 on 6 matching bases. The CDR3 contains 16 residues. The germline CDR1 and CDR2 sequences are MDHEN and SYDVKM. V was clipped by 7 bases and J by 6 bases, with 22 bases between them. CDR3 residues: CASNEGDPHSPNEQFF. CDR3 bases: TGTGCCAGCAATGAGGGGGACCCTCACTCCCCCAATGAGCAGTTCTTC. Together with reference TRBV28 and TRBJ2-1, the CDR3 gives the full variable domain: DVKVTQSSRYLVKRTGEKVFLECVQDMDHENMFWYRQDPGLGLRLIYFSYDVKMKEKGDIPEGYSVSREKKERFSLILESASTNQTSMYLCASNEGDPHSPNEQFFGPGTRLTVL.

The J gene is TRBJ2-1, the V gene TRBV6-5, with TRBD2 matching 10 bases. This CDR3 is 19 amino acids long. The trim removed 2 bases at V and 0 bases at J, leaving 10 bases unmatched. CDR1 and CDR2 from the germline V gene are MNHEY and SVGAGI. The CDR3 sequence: CASSYAATSGPYSYNEQFF. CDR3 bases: TGTGCCAGCAGTTACGCGGCGACTAGCGGGCCATACTCCTACAATGAGCAGTTCTTC.

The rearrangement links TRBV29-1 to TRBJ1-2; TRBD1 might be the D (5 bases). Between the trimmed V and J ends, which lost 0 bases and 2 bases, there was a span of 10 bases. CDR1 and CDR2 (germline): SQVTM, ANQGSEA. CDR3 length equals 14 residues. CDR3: CSVEEQEGNYGYTF. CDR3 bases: TGCAGCGTTGAAGAACAGGAGGGAAACTATGGCTACACCTTC.

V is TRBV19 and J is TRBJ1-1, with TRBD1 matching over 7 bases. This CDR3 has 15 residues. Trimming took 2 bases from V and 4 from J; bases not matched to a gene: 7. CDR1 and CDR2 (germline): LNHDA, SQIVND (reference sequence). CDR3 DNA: TGTGCCAGTAGTATAACGGCAGGGGGTGGCACTGAAGCTTTCTTT. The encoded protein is CASSITAGGGTEAFF.

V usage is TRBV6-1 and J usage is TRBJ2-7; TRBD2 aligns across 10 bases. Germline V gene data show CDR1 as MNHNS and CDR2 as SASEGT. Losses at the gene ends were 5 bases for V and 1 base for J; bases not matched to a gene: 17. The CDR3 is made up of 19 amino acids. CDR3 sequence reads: CASSPKDKRASGSSYEQYF. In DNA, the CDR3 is TGTGCCAGCAGTCCAAAAGACAAGAGGGCTAGCGGGAGTTCCTACGAGCAGTACTTC.

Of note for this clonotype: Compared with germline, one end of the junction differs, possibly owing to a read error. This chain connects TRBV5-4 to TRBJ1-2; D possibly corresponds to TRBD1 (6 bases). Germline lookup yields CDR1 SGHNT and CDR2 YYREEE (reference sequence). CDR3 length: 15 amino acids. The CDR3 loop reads CTSSRRTDLNYGYTF. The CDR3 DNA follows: TGTACCAGCAGCCGACGGACAGACCTTAACTATGGCTACACCTTC.

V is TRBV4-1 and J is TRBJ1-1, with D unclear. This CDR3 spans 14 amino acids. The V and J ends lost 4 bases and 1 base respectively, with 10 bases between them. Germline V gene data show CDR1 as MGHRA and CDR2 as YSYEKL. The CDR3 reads CASSLGLRNTEAFF. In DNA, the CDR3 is TGCGCCAGCAGCCTAGGCCTCCGGAACACTGAAGCTTTCTTT.

The CDR3 nucleotides read TGTGCCAGTGGTTCGGGGTTTTACACTGAAGCTTTCTTT. Amino acid sequence: CASGSGFYTEAFF. V usage is TRBV19 and J usage is TRBJ1-1; no clear D. This CDR3 is built from 13 residues. Trimming took off 8 bases at V and 3 bases at J, with 13 bases between the two ends. Germline-derived CDR1 and CDR2 are LNHDA and SQIVND (reference sequence).

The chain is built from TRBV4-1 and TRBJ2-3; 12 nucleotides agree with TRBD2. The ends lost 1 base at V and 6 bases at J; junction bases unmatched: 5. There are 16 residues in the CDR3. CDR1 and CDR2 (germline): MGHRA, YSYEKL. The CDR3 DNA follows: TGCGCCAGCAGCCAAGGAACTAGCGGGAGGACCGATACGCAGTATTTT. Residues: CASSQGTSGRTDTQYF.

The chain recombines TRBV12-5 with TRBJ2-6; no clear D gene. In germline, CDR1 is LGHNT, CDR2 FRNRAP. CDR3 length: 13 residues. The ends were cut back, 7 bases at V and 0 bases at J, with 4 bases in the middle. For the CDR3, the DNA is TGTGCTAGTGCCCCCTCTGGGGCCAACGTCCTGACTTTC. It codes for CASAPSGANVLTF.

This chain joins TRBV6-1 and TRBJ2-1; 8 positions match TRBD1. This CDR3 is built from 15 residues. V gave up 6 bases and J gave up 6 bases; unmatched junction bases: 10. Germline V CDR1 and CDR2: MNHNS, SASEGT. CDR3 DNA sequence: TGTGCCAGCAGCCCTGGACAGGGTTACGTCAATGAGCAGTTCTTC. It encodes CASSPGQGYVNEQFF.

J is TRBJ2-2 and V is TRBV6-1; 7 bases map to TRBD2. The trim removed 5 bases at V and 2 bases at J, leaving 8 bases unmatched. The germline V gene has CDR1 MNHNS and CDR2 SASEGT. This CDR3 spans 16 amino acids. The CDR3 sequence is CASSQPLAENTGELFF. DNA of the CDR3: TGTGCCAGCAGTCAACCTCTAGCGGAAAACACCGGGGAGCTGTTTTTT.

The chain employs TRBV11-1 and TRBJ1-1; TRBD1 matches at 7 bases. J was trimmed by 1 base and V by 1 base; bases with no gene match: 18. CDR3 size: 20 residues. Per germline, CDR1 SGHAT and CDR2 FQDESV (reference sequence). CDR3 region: CASSLELRATGVGANTEAFF. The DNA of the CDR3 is TGTGCCAGCAGCTTAGAGCTACGGGCCACAGGGGTGGGAGCGAACACTGAAGCTTTCTTT.

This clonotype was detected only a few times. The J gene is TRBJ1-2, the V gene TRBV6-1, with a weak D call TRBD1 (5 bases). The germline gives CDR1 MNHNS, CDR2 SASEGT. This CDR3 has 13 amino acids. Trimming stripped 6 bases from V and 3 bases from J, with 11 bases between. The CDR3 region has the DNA TGTGCCAGCAGAACCCGGGGCGACTATGGCTACACCTTC. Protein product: CASRTRGDYGYTF.

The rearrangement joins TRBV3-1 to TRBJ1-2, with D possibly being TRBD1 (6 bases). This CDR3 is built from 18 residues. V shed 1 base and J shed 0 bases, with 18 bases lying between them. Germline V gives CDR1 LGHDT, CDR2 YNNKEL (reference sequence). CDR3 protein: CASSQARSTGPTNYGYTF. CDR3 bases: TGTGCCAGCAGCCAAGCGCGATCGACAGGACCTACTAACTATGGCTACACCTTC.